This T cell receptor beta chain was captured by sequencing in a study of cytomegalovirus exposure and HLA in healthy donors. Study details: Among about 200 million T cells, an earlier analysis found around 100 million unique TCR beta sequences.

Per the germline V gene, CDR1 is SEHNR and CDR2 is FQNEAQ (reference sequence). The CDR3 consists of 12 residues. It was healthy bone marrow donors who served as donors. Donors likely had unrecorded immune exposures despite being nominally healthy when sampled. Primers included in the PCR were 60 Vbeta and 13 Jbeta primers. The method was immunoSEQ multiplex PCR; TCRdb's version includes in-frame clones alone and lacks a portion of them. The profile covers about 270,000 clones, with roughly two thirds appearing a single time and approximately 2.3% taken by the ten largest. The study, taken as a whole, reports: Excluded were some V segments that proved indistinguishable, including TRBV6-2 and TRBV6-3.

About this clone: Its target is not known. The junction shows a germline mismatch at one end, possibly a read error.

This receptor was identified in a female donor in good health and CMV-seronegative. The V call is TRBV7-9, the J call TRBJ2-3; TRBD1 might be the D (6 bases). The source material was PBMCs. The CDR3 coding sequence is TGTTCCAGCAGCTTAGGACAGGATACGCAGTATTTT. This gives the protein CSSSLGQDTQYF.